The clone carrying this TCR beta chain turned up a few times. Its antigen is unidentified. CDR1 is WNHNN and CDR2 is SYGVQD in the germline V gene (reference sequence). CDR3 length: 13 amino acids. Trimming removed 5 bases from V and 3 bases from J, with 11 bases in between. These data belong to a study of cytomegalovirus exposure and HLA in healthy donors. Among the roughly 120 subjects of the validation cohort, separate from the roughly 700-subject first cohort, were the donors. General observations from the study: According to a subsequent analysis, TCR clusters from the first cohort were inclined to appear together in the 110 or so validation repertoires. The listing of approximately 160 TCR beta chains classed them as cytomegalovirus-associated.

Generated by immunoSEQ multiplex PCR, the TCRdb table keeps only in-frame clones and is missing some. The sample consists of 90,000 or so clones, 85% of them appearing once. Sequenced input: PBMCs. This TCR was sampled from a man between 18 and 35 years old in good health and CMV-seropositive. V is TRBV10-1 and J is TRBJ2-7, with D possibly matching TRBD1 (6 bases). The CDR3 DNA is TGCGCCAGCAGTTCAGGGGAAAACTACGAGCAGTACTTC. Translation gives CASSSGENYEQYF.